This T cell receptor (beta chain) is from a study of blood T cell repertoires in COVID-19. Overall study context: Collection of acute and convalescent COVID-19 samples took place in the United States, Italy and Spain. T cells, B-cell-depleted T cells, or PBMCs supplied cDNA or gDNA.

In the study's own analysis: Reference gene primers were amplified, and this amplification served to estimate nucleated cell counts. Measured with immunoSEQ multiplex PCR; TCRdb has only the in-frame clones, and not every one. V, J and clone size are taken as reported in that table, and D and trimming were inferred from the DNA itself. The sample includes around 72,000 clones, approximately 87% of them seen just once. In germline, CDR1 is SGHRS, CDR2 YFSETQ. The CDR3 has 17 residues. J was trimmed by 3 bases and V by 4 bases; bases with no gene match: 11. The V call is TRBV5-1, the J call TRBJ2-3, with TRBD2 matching 10 bases. Specimen: peripheral blood. The source of this sequence is a woman of 80 years or more with acute or convalescent COVID-19. The CDR3 is CASSRGLAGVGTDTQYF. CDR3 sequence (DNA): TGCGCCAGCAGCCGAGGGCTAGCGGGAGTTGGTACAGATACGCAGTATTTT.